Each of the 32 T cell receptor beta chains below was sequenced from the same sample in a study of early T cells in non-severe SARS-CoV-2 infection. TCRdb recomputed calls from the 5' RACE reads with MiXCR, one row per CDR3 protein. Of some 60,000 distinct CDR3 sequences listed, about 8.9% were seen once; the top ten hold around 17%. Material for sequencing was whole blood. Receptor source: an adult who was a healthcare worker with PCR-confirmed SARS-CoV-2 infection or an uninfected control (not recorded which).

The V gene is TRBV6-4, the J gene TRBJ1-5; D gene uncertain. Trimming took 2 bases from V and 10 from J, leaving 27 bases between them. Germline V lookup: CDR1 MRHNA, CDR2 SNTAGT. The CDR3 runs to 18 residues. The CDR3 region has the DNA TGTGCCAGCAGTGACCCGGCCCCCCCGGGCAGGCTGGCGGGCCCCCAGCATTTT. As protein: CASSDPAPPGRLAGPQHF.

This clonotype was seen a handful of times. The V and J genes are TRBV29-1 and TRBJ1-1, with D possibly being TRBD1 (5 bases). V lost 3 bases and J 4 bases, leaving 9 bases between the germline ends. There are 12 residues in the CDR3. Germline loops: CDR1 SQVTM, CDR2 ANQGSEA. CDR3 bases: TGCAGCGTTGAGGGACCCGGCACTGAAGCTTTCTTT. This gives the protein CSVEGPGTEAFF. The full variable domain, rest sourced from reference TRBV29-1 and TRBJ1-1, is SAVISQKPSRDICQRGTSLTIQCQVDSQVTMMFWYRQQPGQSLTLIATANQGSEATYESGFVIDKFPISRPNLTFSTLTVSNMSPEDSSIYLCSVEGPGTEAFFGQGTRLTVV.

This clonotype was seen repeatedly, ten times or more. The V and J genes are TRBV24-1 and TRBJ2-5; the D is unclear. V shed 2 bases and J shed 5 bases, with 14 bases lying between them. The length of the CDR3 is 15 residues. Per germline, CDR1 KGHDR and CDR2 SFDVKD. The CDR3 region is CATSDSPIIGETQYF. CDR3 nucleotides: TGTGCCACCAGTGATTCGCCGATTATCGGCGAGACCCAGTACTTC.

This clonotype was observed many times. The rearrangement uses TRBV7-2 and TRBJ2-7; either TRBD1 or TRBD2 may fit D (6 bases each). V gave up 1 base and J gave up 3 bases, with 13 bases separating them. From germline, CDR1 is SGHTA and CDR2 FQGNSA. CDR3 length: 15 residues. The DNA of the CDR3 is TGTGCCAGCAGCTTAGTGGGGGGCGCATTCTACGAGCAGTACTTC. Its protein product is CASSLVGGAFYEQYF. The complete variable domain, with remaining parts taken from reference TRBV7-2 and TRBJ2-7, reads GAGVSQSPSNKVTEKGKDVELRCDPISGHTALYWYRQSLGQGLEFLIYFQGNSAPDKSGLPSDRFSAERTGGSVSTLTIQRTQQEDSAVYLCASSLVGGAFYEQYFGPGTRLTVT.

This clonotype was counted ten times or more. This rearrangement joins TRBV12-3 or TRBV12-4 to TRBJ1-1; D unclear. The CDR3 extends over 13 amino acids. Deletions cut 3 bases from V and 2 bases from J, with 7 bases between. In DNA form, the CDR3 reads TGTGCCAGCAGTTTGCGTTCAAACACTGAAGCTTTCTTT. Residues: CASSLRSNTEAFF.

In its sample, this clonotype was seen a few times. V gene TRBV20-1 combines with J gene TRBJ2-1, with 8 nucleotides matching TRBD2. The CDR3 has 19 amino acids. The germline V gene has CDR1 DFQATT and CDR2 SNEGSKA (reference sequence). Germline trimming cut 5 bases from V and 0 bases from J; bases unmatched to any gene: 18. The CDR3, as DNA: TGCAGTGCTTCCCCAGGCGGGCTAGCGGGCTCCAGCTCCTACAATGAGCAGTTCTTC. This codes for CSASPGGLAGSSSYNEQFF.

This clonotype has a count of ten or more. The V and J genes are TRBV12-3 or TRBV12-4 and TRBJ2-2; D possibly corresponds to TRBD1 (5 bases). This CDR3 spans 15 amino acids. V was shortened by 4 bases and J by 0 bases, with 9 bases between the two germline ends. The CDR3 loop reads CASSSGHPNTGELFF. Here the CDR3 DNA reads TGTGCCAGCAGTTCCGGACACCCGAACACCGGGGAGCTGTTTTTT.

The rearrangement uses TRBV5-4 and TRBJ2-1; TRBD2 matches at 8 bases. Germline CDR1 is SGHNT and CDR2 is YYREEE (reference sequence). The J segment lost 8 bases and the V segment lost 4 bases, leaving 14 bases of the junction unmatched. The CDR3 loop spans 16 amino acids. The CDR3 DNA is TGTGCCAGCAGCACGGCCAAGCGGGAGTCGGTTGATGAGCAGTTCTTC. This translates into CASSTAKRESVDEQFF.

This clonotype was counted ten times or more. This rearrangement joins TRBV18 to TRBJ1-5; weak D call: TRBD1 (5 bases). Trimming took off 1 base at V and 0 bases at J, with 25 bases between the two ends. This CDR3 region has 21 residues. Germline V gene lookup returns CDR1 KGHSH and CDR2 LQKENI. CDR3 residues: CASSPLPKPGNLGTSNQPQHF. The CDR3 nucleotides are TGTGCCAGCTCACCACTACCGAAACCGGGAAACCTAGGGACTAGCAATCAGCCCCAGCATTTT.

This chain's CDR3 is CASSHMGQGAHEQFF. CDR3 bases: TGTGCCAGCAGCCATATGGGACAGGGGGCCCATGAGCAGTTCTTC. This chain connects TRBV14 to TRBJ2-1; 12 positions agree with TRBD1. Unmatched junction bases numbered 5, after V lost 3 bases and J lost 8 bases. The CDR3 is 15 amino acids. Germline CDR1 and CDR2: SGHDN and FVKESK.

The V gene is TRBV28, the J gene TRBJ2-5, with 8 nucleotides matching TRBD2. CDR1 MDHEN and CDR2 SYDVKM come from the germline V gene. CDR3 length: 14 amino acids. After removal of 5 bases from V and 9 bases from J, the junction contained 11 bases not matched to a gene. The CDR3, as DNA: TGTGCCAGCAGTCCCTACGCGGGGGGTGGGTCCCAGTACTTC. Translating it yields CASSPYAGGGSQYF.

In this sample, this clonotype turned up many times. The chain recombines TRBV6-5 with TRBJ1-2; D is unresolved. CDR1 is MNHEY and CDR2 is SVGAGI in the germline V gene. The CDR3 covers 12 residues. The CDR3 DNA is TGTGGAACTTATGGCGGTTGGGATGGCTACACCTTC. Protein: CGTYGGWDGYTF.

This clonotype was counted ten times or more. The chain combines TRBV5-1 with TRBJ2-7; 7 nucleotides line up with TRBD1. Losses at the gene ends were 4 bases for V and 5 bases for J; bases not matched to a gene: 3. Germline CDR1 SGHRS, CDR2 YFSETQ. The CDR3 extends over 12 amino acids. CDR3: CASSLQGNEQYF. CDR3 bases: TGCGCCAGCAGCCTACAGGGGAACGAGCAGTACTTC.

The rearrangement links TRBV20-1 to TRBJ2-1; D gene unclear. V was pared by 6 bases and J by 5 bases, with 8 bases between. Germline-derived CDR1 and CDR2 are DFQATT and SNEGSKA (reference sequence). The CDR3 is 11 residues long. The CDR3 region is CSARPHNEQFF. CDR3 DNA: TGCAGTGCCAGACCCCACAATGAGCAGTTCTTC.

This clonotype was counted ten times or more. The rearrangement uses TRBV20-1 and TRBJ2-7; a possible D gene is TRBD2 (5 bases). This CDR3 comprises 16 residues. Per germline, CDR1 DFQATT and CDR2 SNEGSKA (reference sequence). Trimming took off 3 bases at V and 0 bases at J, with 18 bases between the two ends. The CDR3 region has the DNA TGCAGTGCTAGTCGGTCGGGCGGGTGGAGCTCCTACGAGCAGTACTTC. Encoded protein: CSASRSGGWSSYEQYF.

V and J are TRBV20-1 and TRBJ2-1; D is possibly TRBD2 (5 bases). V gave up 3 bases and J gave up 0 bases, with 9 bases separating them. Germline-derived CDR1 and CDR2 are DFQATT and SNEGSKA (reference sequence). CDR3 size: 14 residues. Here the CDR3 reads CSASGKRSYNEQFF. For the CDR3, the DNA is TGCAGTGCTAGCGGGAAACGCTCCTACAATGAGCAGTTCTTC.

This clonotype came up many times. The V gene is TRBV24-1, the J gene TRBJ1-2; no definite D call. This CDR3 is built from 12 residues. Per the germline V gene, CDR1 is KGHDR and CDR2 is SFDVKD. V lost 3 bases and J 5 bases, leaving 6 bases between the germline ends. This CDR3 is CATSDPLYGYTF. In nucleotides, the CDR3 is TGTGCCACCAGTGATCCCCTTTATGGCTACACCTTC.

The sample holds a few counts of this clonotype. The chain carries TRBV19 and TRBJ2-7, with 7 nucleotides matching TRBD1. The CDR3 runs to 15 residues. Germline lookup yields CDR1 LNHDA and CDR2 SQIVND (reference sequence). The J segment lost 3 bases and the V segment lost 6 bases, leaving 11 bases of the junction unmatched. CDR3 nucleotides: TGTGCCAGTAGACCGCAGACAGGGAAGGGCTACGAGCAGTACTTC. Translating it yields CASRPQTGKGYEQYF.

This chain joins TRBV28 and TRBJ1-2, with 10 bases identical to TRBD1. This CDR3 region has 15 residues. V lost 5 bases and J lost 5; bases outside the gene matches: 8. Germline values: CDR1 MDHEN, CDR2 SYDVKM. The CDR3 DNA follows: TGTGCCAGCAGTAGACAGGGGGCAATAGGGTATGGCTACACCTTC. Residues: CASSRQGAIGYGYTF.

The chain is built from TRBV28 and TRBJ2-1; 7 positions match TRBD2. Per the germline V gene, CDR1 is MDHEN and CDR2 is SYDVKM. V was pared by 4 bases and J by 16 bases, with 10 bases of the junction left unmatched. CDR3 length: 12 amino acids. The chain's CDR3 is CASSSSGLAAFF. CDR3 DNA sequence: TGTGCCAGCAGTTCCTCTGGGCTAGCGGCATTCTTC. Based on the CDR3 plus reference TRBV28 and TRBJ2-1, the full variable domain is DVKVTQSSRYLVKRTGEKVFLECVQDMDHENMFWYRQDPGLGLRLIYFSYDVKMKEKGDIPEGYSVSREKKERFSLILESASTNQTSMYLCASSSSGLAAFFGPGTRLTVL.

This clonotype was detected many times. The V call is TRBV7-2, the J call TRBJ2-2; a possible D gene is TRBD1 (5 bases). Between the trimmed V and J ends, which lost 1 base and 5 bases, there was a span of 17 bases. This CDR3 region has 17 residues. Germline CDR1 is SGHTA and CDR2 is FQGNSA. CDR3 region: CASSLDPGSRHTGELFF. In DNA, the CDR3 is TGTGCCAGCAGCTTAGACCCAGGGTCCCGACATACCGGGGAGCTGTTTTTT.

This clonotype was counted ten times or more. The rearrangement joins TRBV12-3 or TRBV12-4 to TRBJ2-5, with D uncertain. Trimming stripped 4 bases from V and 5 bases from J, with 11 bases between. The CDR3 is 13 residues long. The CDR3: CASSYGRGETQYF. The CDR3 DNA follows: TGTGCCAGCAGTTATGGGCGTGGGGAGACCCAGTACTTC.

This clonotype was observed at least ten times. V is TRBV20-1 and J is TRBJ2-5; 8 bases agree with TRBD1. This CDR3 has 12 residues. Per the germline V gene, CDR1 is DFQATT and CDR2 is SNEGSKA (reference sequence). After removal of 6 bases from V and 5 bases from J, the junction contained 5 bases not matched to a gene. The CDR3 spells CSAWRDRETQYF. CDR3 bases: TGCAGTGCATGGCGGGACAGGGAGACCCAGTACTTC.

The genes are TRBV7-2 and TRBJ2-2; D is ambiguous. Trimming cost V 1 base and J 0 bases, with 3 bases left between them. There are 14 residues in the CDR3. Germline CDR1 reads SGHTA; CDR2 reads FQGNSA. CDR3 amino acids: CASSLETNTGELFF. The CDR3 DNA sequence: TGTGCCAGCAGCTTAGAGACGAACACCGGGGAGCTGTTTTTT.

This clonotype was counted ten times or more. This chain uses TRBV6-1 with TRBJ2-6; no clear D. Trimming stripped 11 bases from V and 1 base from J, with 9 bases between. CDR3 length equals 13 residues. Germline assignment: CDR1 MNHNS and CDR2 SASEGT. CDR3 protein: CAYMRSGANVLTF. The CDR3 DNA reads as TGTGCCTACATGAGGTCTGGGGCCAACGTCCTGACTTTC.

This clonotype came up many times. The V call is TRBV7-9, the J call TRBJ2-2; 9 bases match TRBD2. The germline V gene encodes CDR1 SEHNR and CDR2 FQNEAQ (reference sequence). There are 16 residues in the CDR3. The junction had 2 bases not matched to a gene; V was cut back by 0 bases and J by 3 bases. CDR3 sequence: CASSLALAGYTGELFF. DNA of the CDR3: TGTGCCAGCAGCTTAGCCCTAGCGGGATACACCGGGGAGCTGTTTTTT.

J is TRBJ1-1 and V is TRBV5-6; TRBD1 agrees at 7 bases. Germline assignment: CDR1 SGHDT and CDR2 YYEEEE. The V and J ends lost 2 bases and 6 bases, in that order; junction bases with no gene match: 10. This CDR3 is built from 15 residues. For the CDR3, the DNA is TGTGCCAGCAGCTTCGGAGGGACAGCTAATTCTGAAGCTTTCTTT. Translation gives CASSFGGTANSEAFF.

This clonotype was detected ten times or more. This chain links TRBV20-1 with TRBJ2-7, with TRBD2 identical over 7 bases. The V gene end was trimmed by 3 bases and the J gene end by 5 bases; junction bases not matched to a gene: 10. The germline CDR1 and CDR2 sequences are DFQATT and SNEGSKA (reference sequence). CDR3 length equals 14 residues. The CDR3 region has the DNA TGCAGTGCTAGTAAGGCGGGAGTTGCCAACGAGCAGTACTTC. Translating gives CSASKAGVANEQYF.

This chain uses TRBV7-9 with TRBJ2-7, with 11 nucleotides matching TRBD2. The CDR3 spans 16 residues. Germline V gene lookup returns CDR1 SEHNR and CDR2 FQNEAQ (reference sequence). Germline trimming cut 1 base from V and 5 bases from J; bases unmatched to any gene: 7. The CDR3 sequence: CASSLGTLAGADEQYF. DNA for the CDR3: TGTGCCAGCAGCTTAGGTACACTAGCGGGAGCTGACGAGCAGTACTTC.

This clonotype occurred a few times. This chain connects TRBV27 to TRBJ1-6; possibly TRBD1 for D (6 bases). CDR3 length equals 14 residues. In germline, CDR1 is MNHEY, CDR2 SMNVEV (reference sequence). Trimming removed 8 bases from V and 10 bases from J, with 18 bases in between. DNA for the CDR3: TGTGCCAGCGGATACAGGGTCGGTCGGTCACCCCTCCACTTT. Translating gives CASGYRVGRSPLHF.

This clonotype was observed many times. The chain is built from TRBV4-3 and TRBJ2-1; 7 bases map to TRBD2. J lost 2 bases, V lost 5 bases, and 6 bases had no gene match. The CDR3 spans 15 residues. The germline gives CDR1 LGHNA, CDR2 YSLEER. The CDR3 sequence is CASSTQREPYNEQFF. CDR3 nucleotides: TGCGCCAGCAGCACTCAGCGGGAACCCTACAATGAGCAGTTCTTC.

CDR3 residues: CSVPGTSANEKLFF. As DNA, the CDR3 is TGCAGCGTTCCCGGGACATCGGCTAATGAAAAACTGTTTTTT. The gene calls are TRBV29-1 and TRBJ1-4; a possible D gene is TRBD1 (6 bases). Germline V gives CDR1 SQVTM, CDR2 ANQGSEA. The CDR3 totals 14 residues. Between the trimmed V and J ends, which lost 5 bases and 3 bases, there was a span of 13 bases.